The entry below gives a single T cell receptor (beta chain) sequence along with its context. This entry is derived from a study of blood T cell repertoires in COVID-19. Across the study: The study drew acute and convalescent COVID-19 samples from the United States, Italy and Spain. From T cells, B-cell-depleted T cells, or PBMCs came the material, which was cDNA or gDNA.

As originally analysed: How many nucleated cells were present was estimated from reference gene primer amplification. Here immunoSEQ multiplex PCR was the method, and the copy in TCRdb shows in-frame clones only, minus some. The D gene and trimming were derived from the DNA, and the V and J assignments and clone size from that table. The sample has tens of thousands of clones; 80% to 85% are singletons. V dropped 0 bases and J dropped 7 bases, with 7 bases sitting between them. Per the germline V gene, CDR1 is SGHTA and CDR2 is FQGTGA. The CDR3 spans 13 residues. The clonotype comes from a human donor in a cohort sampled during active COVID-19. The specimen sequenced was peripheral blood. The rearrangement links TRBV7-3 to TRBJ2-1; a weak D match, TRBD2 (5 bases). The CDR3 is CASSLTDWNEQFF. CDR3 nucleotides: TGTGCCAGCAGCTTAACGGACTGGAATGAGCAGTTCTTC.